The 30 T cell receptor beta chains below come from one sample, sequenced in a study of OX40 agonist ivuxolimab in advanced cancers. TCRdb keeps only in-frame clones here, not all; method: immunoSEQ multiplex PCR. Among some 35,000 clones, 89% were seen once, and the ten largest hold 7% to 10%. The specimen comprised CD4+ or CD8+ T cells sorted from blood, sampled in a trial of the OX40 agonist ivuxolimab. All receptors derive from an adult with an advanced solid tumor such as melanoma, head and neck, liver or kidney cancer.

Here the CDR3 reads CASRPRRVAGSSYNEQFF. The CDR3 DNA reads as TGTGCCAGCAGACCTCGGAGGGTAGCGGGATCATCCTACAATGAGCAGTTCTTC. The chain is built from TRBV7-9 and TRBJ2-1; 8 nucleotides match TRBD2. J was trimmed by 1 base and V by 6 bases; bases with no gene match: 14. From germline, CDR1 is SEHNR and CDR2 FQNEAQ (reference sequence). The CDR3 contains 18 residues. Looking up the rest from reference TRBV7-9 and TRBJ2-1 gives the full variable domain: DTGVSQNPRHKITKRGQNVTFRCDPISEHNRLYWYRQTLGQGPEFLTYFQNEAQLEKSRLLSDRFSAERPKGSFSTLEIQRTEQGDSAMYLCASRPRRVAGSSYNEQFFGPGTRLTVL.

This chain connects TRBV7-2 to TRBJ1-5; D may be TRBD1 (5 bases). Trimming took 5 bases from V and 5 from J, leaving 16 bases between them. The CDR3 sequence is 15 residues long. Germline V gives CDR1 SGHTA, CDR2 FQGNSA. Written as DNA, the CDR3 is TGTGCCAGCAGCCTTTATCTAGACAGTTATCAGCCCCAGCATTTT. It specifies CASSLYLDSYQPQHF.

V is TRBV5-1 and J is TRBJ2-1, with 13 bases identical to TRBD2. V lost 4 bases to trimming and J lost 6 bases; unmatched junction nucleotides: 4. CDR1 and CDR2 from the germline V gene are SGHRS and YFSETQ. This CDR3 spans 15 amino acids. The CDR3, as DNA: TGCGCCAGCAGCCCGGGACTAGCGGGGATCAATGAGCAGTTCTTC. It translates to CASSPGLAGINEQFF.

V usage is TRBV29-1 and J usage is TRBJ2-3, with D perhaps matching TRBD2 (6 bases). Trimming took off 4 bases at V and 0 bases at J, with 11 bases between the two ends. Germline V CDR1 and CDR2: SQVTM, ANQGSEA. This CDR3 is built from 14 residues. The CDR3 DNA is TGCAGCGTTGGAGTGGGAGGTAGCACAGATACGCAGTATTTT. This codes for CSVGVGGSTDTQYF.

This clone was seen just once. This sequence joins TRBV11-2 and TRBJ2-2; D is uncertain. Germline V gene sequence: CDR1 SGHAT, CDR2 FQNNGV. The V gene lost 5 bases and the J gene lost 1 base, with 8 bases spanning the gap. The CDR3 contains 14 residues. The CDR3 loop is CASSNRWNTGELFF. CDR3 DNA: TGTGCCAGCAGCAATAGGTGGAACACCGGGGAGCTGTTTTTT.

The chain combines TRBV7-9 with TRBJ1-2; D is possibly TRBD1 (5 bases). Trimming stripped 5 bases from V and 8 bases from J, with 12 bases between. The V gene's germline CDR1 is SEHNR and CDR2 FQNEAQ (reference sequence). This CDR3 region has 12 residues. The CDR3 here is CASSKQEGGYTF. In nucleotides, the CDR3 is TGTGCCAGCAGCAAGCAAGAGGGGGGCTACACCTTC.

The gene calls are TRBV19 and TRBJ1-1, with 7 bases aligning to TRBD1. Looked up from germline, CDR1 is LNHDA and CDR2 is SQIVND (reference sequence). V shed 4 bases and J 4 bases; nucleotides not matched to a gene: 6. This CDR3 has 14 residues. CDR3 DNA: TGTGCCAGTAGTACATCAGGGGGAAGCACTGAAGCTTTCTTT. This sequence encodes CASSTSGGSTEAFF.

This chain joins TRBV7-2 and TRBJ1-2, with 7 bases lining up with TRBD1. CDR1 is SGHTA and CDR2 is FQGNSA in the germline V gene. V trimming: 1 base; J trimming: 8 bases; junction bases outside the gene matches: 7. CDR3 length: 14 residues. The CDR3 is CASSLGTGDRGYTF. The DNA for the CDR3 is TGTGCCAGCAGCTTAGGTACAGGGGATCGCGGCTACACCTTC.

The rearrangement links TRBV5-5 to TRBJ2-3; 7 bases map to TRBD1. Trimming at V came to 5 bases and at J to 2 bases, leaving 8 bases not matched to a gene. The CDR3 is 15 amino acids. Germline values: CDR1 SGHKS, CDR2 YYEKEE (reference sequence). DNA for the CDR3: TGTGCCAGCAGTATGGGACAGATAAACACAGATACGCAGTATTTT. Translated, it gives CASSMGQINTDTQYF.

V gene TRBV27 combines with J gene TRBJ1-1, with TRBD1 matching 8 bases. The junction had 14 bases not matched to a gene; V was cut back by 8 bases and J by 6 bases. The germline V gene encodes CDR1 MNHEY and CDR2 SMNVEV (reference sequence). The CDR3 is 15 amino acids. CDR3 DNA sequence: TGTGCCAGCTCGACGGGGGGCAGGGGGCTCTCTGAAGCTTTCTTT. Translated, it gives CASSTGGRGLSEAFF.

The genes are TRBV9 and TRBJ2-3; 7 nucleotides line up with TRBD2. Germline-derived CDR1 and CDR2 are SGDLS and YYNGEE. Trimming at V came to 2 bases and at J to 2 bases, leaving 5 bases not matched to a gene. The CDR3 runs 15 residues. DNA for the CDR3: TGTGCCAGCAGCGTGGGGGGAGGGACCACAGATACGCAGTATTTT. It yields the protein CASSVGGGTTDTQYF.

This clone showed up just once. The chain employs TRBV6-1 and TRBJ1-2; unclear D gene. Germline CDR1 reads MNHNS; CDR2 reads SASEGT. Between the trimmed V and J ends, which lost 5 bases and 8 bases, there was a span of 15 bases. CDR3 length equals 13 residues. The CDR3 DNA follows: TGTGCCAGCAGTCCAAACCCATTGGGGGGCTACACCTTC. As protein: CASSPNPLGGYTF.

The chain has TRBV6-5 and TRBJ1-4; a possible D gene is TRBD1 (6 bases). Germline CDR1 MNHEY, CDR2 SVGAGI. The germline V and J ends were trimmed by 11 bases and 8 bases, with 18 bases remaining between them. CDR3 length equals 13 residues. CDR3 nucleotides: TGTGCCGTTAGGGGGTCCGGCGGCGAAAAACTGTTTTTT. It encodes CAVRGSGGEKLFF.

This clone was counted a few times. The chain is built from TRBV11-3 and TRBJ1-2; 9 nucleotides agree with TRBD1. V trimming: 1 base; J trimming: 2 bases; junction bases outside the gene matches: 2. CDR3 size: 15 residues. Germline-derived CDR1 and CDR2 are SGHNT and YENEEA. The CDR3 loop is CASSLGTGGNYGYTF. CDR3 DNA: TGTGCCAGCAGCTTAGGCACAGGGGGCAACTATGGCTACACCTTC.

The chain combines TRBV9 with TRBJ2-3; a weak D match, TRBD1 (6 bases). This CDR3 is built from 15 residues. Germline V gene lookup returns CDR1 SGDLS and CDR2 YYNGEE. V was pared by 0 bases and J by 2 bases, with 10 bases between. CDR3 nucleotide sequence: TGTGCCAGCAGCGTAGGGGCAGGGGACACAGATACGCAGTATTTT. This gives the protein CASSVGAGDTDTQYF.

This clone counts as medium-sized. V and J are TRBV12-5 and TRBJ1-3; a weak D match, TRBD1 (5 bases). Germline V lookup: CDR1 LGHNT, CDR2 FRNRAP. The V end lost 3 bases, the J end lost 4 bases, and 10 bases lay between the germline ends. This CDR3 is 14 amino acids long. The CDR3 nucleotides read TGTGCTAGTGGTTTAGGGGTGCAGGGAAACACCATATATTTT. This encodes CASGLGVQGNTIYF.

This clone appeared a few times. This chain connects TRBV4-1 to TRBJ2-3, with no clear D. CDR1 and CDR2 from the germline V gene are MGHRA and YSYEKL. V gave up 0 bases and J gave up 9 bases, with 16 bases separating them. The CDR3 sequence is 15 residues long. The DNA of the CDR3 is TGCGCCAGCAGCCAAGACTATACCCCATCCGTCACGCAGTATTTT. Protein: CASSQDYTPSVTQYF.

Comments on this clone: Other DNA sequences in this specimen translate into the identical CDR3. The chain combines TRBV12-5 with TRBJ1-2; D may be TRBD1 (6 bases). Germline V gene sequence: CDR1 LGHNT, CDR2 FRNRAP. The CDR3 is made up of 12 amino acids. V lost 6 bases to trimming and J lost 4 bases, with 9 bases between them. DNA of the CDR3: TGTGCTAGTGGATCGGACAGCTATGGCTACACCTTC. Protein: CASGSDSYGYTF.

The CDR3 here is CASSLGTGPSGNTIYF. CDR3 nucleotides: TGTGCCAGCAGCTTAGGTACAGGACCCTCTGGAAACACCATATATTTT. The chain is built from TRBV7-8 and TRBJ1-3; D is perhaps TRBD1 (5 bases). Germline CDR1 reads SGHVS; CDR2 reads FQNEAQ. Trimming cost V 1 base and J 0 bases, with 10 bases left between them. The CDR3 has 16 residues.

V and J are TRBV7-3 and TRBJ2-2; 8 bases match TRBD1. Germline CDR1 and CDR2: SGHTA and FQGTGA. The CDR3 runs 15 residues. V shed 3 bases and J 6 bases; nucleotides not matched to a gene: 6. The CDR3 loop is CASSFSGQGSGELFF. The CDR3 coding sequence is TGTGCCAGCAGCTTCTCCGGACAGGGCTCCGGGGAGCTGTTTTTT. Variable domain in full (rest from reference TRBV7-3 and TRBJ2-2): GAGVSQTPSNKVTEKGKYVELRCDPISGHTALYWYRQSLGQGPEFLIYFQGTGAADDSGLPNDRFFAVRPEGSVSTLKIQRTERGDSAVYLCASSFSGQGSGELFFGEGSRLTVL.

The chain employs TRBV4-2 and TRBJ1-3, with unresolved D. Germline V gives CDR1 LGHNA, CDR2 YNFKEQ. There are 16 residues in the CDR3. Trimming stripped 4 bases from V and 0 bases from J, with 13 bases between. This chain's CDR3 is CASSLLSVYSGNTIYF. CDR3 coding DNA: TGTGCCAGCAGCCTCCTGAGCGTTTACTCTGGAAACACCATATATTTT.

This chain connects TRBV6-5 to TRBJ1-5; 8 bases are a match to TRBD1. Trimming cost V 8 bases and J 4 bases; bases outside gene matches: 4. The CDR3 is 13 residues long. From germline, CDR1 is MNHEY and CDR2 SVGAGI. CDR3 nucleotides: TGTGCCAGCTCTTACAGGGGGAATCAGCCCCAGCATTTT. This gives the protein CASSYRGNQPQHF.

This clone has only one observation. This rearrangement joins TRBV7-9 to TRBJ2-3; D is uncertain. This CDR3 spans 14 amino acids. Germline CDR1 SEHNR, CDR2 FQNEAQ (reference sequence). Trimming took off 2 bases at V and 1 base at J, with 7 bases between the two ends. The CDR3 reads CASSLNTRTDTQYF. CDR3 DNA: TGTGCCAGCAGCTTAAACACACGCACAGATACGCAGTATTTT.

This clone turned up a few times. The chain uses TRBV18 and TRBJ1-1, with 9 bases matching TRBD1. V shed 7 bases, J shed 0 bases, and the junction held 9 bases outside the gene matches. The CDR3 extends over 16 amino acids. Germline-derived CDR1 and CDR2 are KGHSH and LQKENI. This CDR3 reads CASYPTTGGMNTEAFF. The CDR3 DNA reads as TGTGCCAGCTACCCCACGACAGGGGGGATGAACACTGAAGCTTTCTTT.

The DNA for the CDR3 is TGCGCCAGCAGCCAACGTGAGGGGGGGGCGGGCTATGGCTACACCTTC. The encoded protein is CASSQREGGAGYGYTF. The chain has TRBV4-1 and TRBJ1-2; weak D call: TRBD1 (6 bases). Trimming removed 2 bases at V and 4 bases at J, with 17 bases between. CDR1 and CDR2 from the germline V gene are MGHRA and YSYEKL. This CDR3 is 16 amino acids long.

V is TRBV7-8 and J is TRBJ2-5; 11 nucleotides line up with TRBD2. The CDR3 extends over 15 amino acids. Germline V CDR1 and CDR2: SGHVS, FQNEAQ. Trimming removed 8 bases from V and 6 bases from J; junction bases left unmatched: 11. CDR3 sequence: CASGTSGGVAQTQYF. The CDR3 coding sequence is TGTGCCAGCGGGACTAGCGGAGGGGTGGCGCAGACCCAGTACTTC.

The chain uses TRBV28 and TRBJ1-2; 8 bases are a match to TRBD1. J was trimmed by 4 bases and V by 6 bases; bases with no gene match: 7. This CDR3 has 14 residues. CDR1 is MDHEN and CDR2 is SYDVKM in the germline V gene. The CDR3 sequence: CASRLTGVFYGYTF. The CDR3, as DNA: TGTGCCAGCAGATTGACAGGGGTTTTCTATGGCTACACCTTC.

The V gene is TRBV2, the J gene TRBJ2-1, with 11 bases lining up with TRBD1. Germline V gene sequence: CDR1 SNHLY, CDR2 FYNNEI. The CDR3 has 17 amino acids. V was clipped by 6 bases and J by 1 base; unmatched bases: 8. The CDR3 loop is CASRGIGQGASYNEQFF. Here the CDR3 DNA reads TGTGCCAGCAGGGGAATTGGACAGGGGGCATCCTACAATGAGCAGTTCTTC.

The chain combines TRBV6-1 with TRBJ2-7, with TRBD1 matching over 9 bases. V lost 7 bases and J lost 2; bases outside the gene matches: 9. CDR1 and CDR2 (germline): MNHNS, SASEGT. CDR3 size: 15 residues. The CDR3 nucleotides read TGTGCCAGCATATCACCGGGACAGGGCGCCTACGAGCAGTACTTC. Encoded protein: CASISPGQGAYEQYF.

The rearrangement joins TRBV9 to TRBJ2-3, with 7 nucleotides matching TRBD1. Losses at the gene ends were 0 bases for V and 4 bases for J; bases not matched to a gene: 8. The germline V gene encodes CDR1 SGDLS and CDR2 YYNGEE. This CDR3 is 16 amino acids long. The CDR3: CASSVGRQGGADTQYF. Written as DNA, the CDR3 is TGTGCCAGCAGCGTAGGCCGACAGGGCGGAGCAGATACGCAGTATTTT.